The following is a T cell receptor beta chain sequence with its context. This CDR3 region has 16 residues. Trimming shortened V by 2 bases and J by 2 bases, and 15 bases separated the two germline ends. Per germline, CDR1 SEHNR and CDR2 FQNEAQ (reference sequence). This entry comes from a study of control samples from healthy donors and cancer patients. Assay: immunoSEQ multiplex PCR; the TCRdb copy retains only in-frame clones and omits some. The table lists about 89,000 clones, roughly 86% of them singletons. The chain employs TRBV7-9 and TRBJ1-2, with a tentative D call TRBD1 (5 bases). The sequenced material came from blood. The sequence was obtained from a man aged 30 to 45 in good health. CDR3 DNA: TGTGCCAGCAGCTTAAACCTGGGACCATTAAACTATGGCTACACCTTC. Its translation: CASSLNLGPLNYGYTF.